The 7 T cell receptor beta chains in this list originate from one sample, sequenced in a study of T cell responses to AZD1222 COVID-19 vaccine. Method: immunoSEQ multiplex PCR; TCRdb's copy keeps in-frame clones and lacks some. The sample has around 170,000 clones; almost 90% are singletons. Sequenced material: peripheral blood, taken 28 days after the second AZD1222 dose. All receptors come from an adult who received the AZD1222 COVID-19 vaccine.

This clone was seen once. The chain joins TRBV27 to TRBJ2-2; D unresolved. Trimming took 5 bases from V and 5 from J, leaving 6 bases between them. The CDR3 sequence is 12 residues long. Per the germline V gene, CDR1 is MNHEY and CDR2 is SMNVEV (reference sequence). The CDR3 DNA reads TGTGCCAGCAGTCTCTCAACCGGGGAGCTGTTTTTT. Encoded protein: CASSLSTGELFF.

This sequence joins TRBV7-8 and TRBJ1-5; 7 positions agree with TRBD1. Germline CDR1 reads SGHVS; CDR2 reads FQNEAQ. The CDR3 has 15 amino acids. Trimming took 1 base from V and 6 from J; bases not matched to a gene: 6. CDR3 sequence reads: CASSLDRQGGQPQHF. The CDR3 DNA reads as TGTGCCAGCAGCTTAGATCGTCAGGGGGGTCAGCCCCAGCATTTT.

The V call is TRBV10-3, the J call TRBJ2-7; 7 bases agree with TRBD1. Germline assignment: CDR1 ENHRY and CDR2 SYGVKD. V gave up 3 bases and J gave up 2 bases; unmatched junction bases: 7. This CDR3 is 15 amino acids long. The CDR3 DNA reads TGTGCCATCAGTGACCCTACAGGGGCGGCCTACGAGCAGTACTTC. Its translation is CAISDPTGAAYEQYF.

This chain connects TRBV28 to TRBJ1-2; no clear D gene. This CDR3 has 12 residues. Trimming shortened V by 7 bases and J by 6 bases, and 12 bases separated the two germline ends. CDR1 and CDR2 from the germline V gene are MDHEN and SYDVKM. In DNA, the CDR3 is TGTGCCAGCAATGAGGGTCTTCATGGCTACACCTTC. It translates to CASNEGLHGYTF.

The rearrangement links TRBV7-8 to TRBJ2-6; 8 bases line up with TRBD2. This CDR3 spans 19 amino acids. Germline CDR1 is SGHVS and CDR2 is FQNEAQ. Trimming at V came to 2 bases and at J to 0 bases, leaving 9 bases not matched to a gene. CDR3 in DNA: TGTGCCAGCAGCTTACCGGGAGGGCACGGAGTCTCTGGGGCCAACGTCCTGACTTTC. This gives the protein CASSLPGGHGVSGANVLTF.

Of note for this clone: The junction does not match germline at one end; this may be a read error. The chain uses TRBV7-7 and TRBJ2-5; a weak D match, TRBD1 (6 bases). CDR3 length: 15 amino acids. Germline V CDR1 and CDR2: SSHAT, FNYEAQ (reference sequence). CDR3 region: CASSLNWGTKETQYF. The CDR3 DNA reads TGTGCTAGCAGCTTAAATTGGGGGACAAAAGAGACCCAGTACTTC.

In its sample, this clone was seen a few times. The chain carries TRBV7-9 and TRBJ1-2; 7 bases are a match to TRBD1. The junction had 7 bases not matched to a gene; V was cut back by 5 bases and J by 1 base. Per germline, CDR1 SEHNR and CDR2 FQNEAQ (reference sequence). The CDR3 covers 15 residues. CDR3 residues: CASSRRQGYNYGYTF. As DNA, the CDR3 is TGTGCCAGCAGCCGGCGACAGGGATATAACTATGGCTACACCTTC.